Below, one T cell receptor beta chain is given with its context. Its antigen is not known. This specimen belongs to a study of tumor and adjacent non-tumor tissue in lung cancer. Notes on the study in general: Top 100 clones took a larger repertoire share in normal lung. TCR diversity was significantly greater in tumor than normal lung tissue.

From germline, CDR1 is MNHEY and CDR2 SVGAGI. The CDR3 contains 17 residues. The V gene end was trimmed by 10 bases and the J gene end by 6 bases; junction bases not matched to a gene: 20. No cell sorting was done before RNA was extracted from the tissue. Donors were chemotherapy-naive, newly diagnosed lung cancer surgical patients in China, August–late 2014. TCRbeta libraries were built with three rounds of nested PCR, modified from ARM-PCR. One entry per CDR3 protein, called by TCRdb with MiXCR from the multiplex PCR reads. Among approximately 120,000 distinct CDR3 sequences, 66% were seen once, and the ten largest hold roughly 13%.

The chain joins TRBV6-5 to TRBJ2-7; TRBD2 matches at 11 bases. The TCR comes from a man under 40 with non-small cell lung cancer. The sample consisted of lung tumor tissue. The CDR3 DNA follows: TGTGCCAACTGGGAACCCTTCACCGGGACTAGCGGTCTCGAGCAGTACTTC. Its protein product is CANWEPFTGTSGLEQYF.